The clone carrying this T cell receptor (beta chain) was recorded a few times. The data stem from a study of T-cell reconstitution after alpha-beta-depleted transplantation in children. The authors prepared the TCRbeta library with unique molecular identifiers. TCRdb reprocessed the PCR reads with MiXCR, giving one entry per CDR3 protein. Among fewer than 550,000 distinct CDR3 sequences listed, 9.5% to 12% were seen once. The CDR3 is 17 residues long. Trimming pared 2 bases from V and 0 bases from J, leaving 16 bases between. In germline, CDR1 is MGHDK, CDR2 SYGVNS. Sequencing used PBMCs, mostly from graft donor cells, obtained 180 days after TCRalphabeta/CD19-depleted stem cell transplant. This clonotype was obtained from a female patient aged 2 to 10 who had a stem cell transplant for aplastic anemia, so the T cells may come from the graft donor. The rearrangement uses TRBV25-1 and TRBJ1-1; a weak D match, TRBD1 (6 bases). In DNA form, the CDR3 reads TGTGCCAGCAGTGAACGAATGGAACAGGGAATGAACACTGAAGCTTTCTTT. Its translation is CASSERMEQGMNTEAFF.